This TCR beta chain is drawn from a study of blood T cell repertoires in COVID-19. Clones were sequenced by immunoSEQ multiplex PCR, and TCRdb holds only the in-frame ones, with some missing. The sample consists of tens of thousands of clones, around 88% of them appearing once. This clonotype originated in a woman in her seventies with active COVID-19. The sample comprised peripheral blood.

CDR3 amino acids: CASRRTSGGLDTQYF. The CDR3 nucleotides are TGTGCCAGCAGAAGGACTAGCGGGGGATTAGATACGCAGTATTTT. The rearrangement joins TRBV27 to TRBJ2-3; TRBD2 aligns across 13 bases. In germline, CDR1 is MNHEY, CDR2 SMNVEV (reference sequence). The CDR3 is 15 amino acids. The V and J ends lost 6 bases and 5 bases, in that order; junction bases with no gene match: 5.